The following is a T cell receptor beta chain sequence with its context. The antigen is not known. This sample was taken from a study of cytomegalovirus exposure and HLA in healthy donors. Germline V gene sequence: CDR1 LGHNA, CDR2 YSLEER. This CDR3 is built from 14 residues. Trimming cost V 5 bases and J 4 bases; bases outside gene matches: 5. Overall study findings and caveats: TCR beta sequences numbering around 15,000 were associated with HLA alleles at 0.05 false discovery rate in a later analysis. Fewer N-insertions (relative to the approximately 700-donor mean) were reportedly seen in an Asian-associated ancestry cluster in a later analysis.

PCR involved 60 Vbeta and 13 Jbeta primers. Assay used: immunoSEQ multiplex PCR; TCRdb lists only in-frame clones, some missing. The sample lists roughly 180,000 clones, around four fifths occurring once. This sequence joins TRBV4-3 and TRBJ1-3, with 7 bases that match TRBD1. The sample taken for sequencing was PBMCs. This TCR came from a man aged 30 to 45 in good health and CMV-seronegative. CDR3 in amino acids: CASSSTGIGNTIYF. The CDR3 nucleotides are TGCGCCAGCAGCTCGACAGGGATCGGAAACACCATATATTTT.